These T cell receptor beta chains were read from a single sample in a study of Graves' ophthalmopathy and Graves' hyperthyroidism. Each CDR3 protein is one row after TCRdb ran MiXCR on the multiplex PCR reads. The data contain about 400,000 distinct CDR3 sequences, around 20% of them seen just once; the ten biggest clones take up under 3%. Source material: peripheral blood. The receptors stem from a woman younger than 30 with stable Graves' hyperthyroidism. Each CDR3 is given with its conserved first and last residue. The D gene is left open where the match is weak. Size tells how often a clone was seen (once, few, many) or the class of an expanded clone, and some rows leave it out.

v_call: TRBV24-1; d_call: -; j_call: TRBJ1-1; clone_size: many; cdr3_aa: CATRERRGTEAFF; cdr3_nt: TGTGCCACCAGAGAACGGCGGGGTACTGAAGCTTTCTTT
v_call: TRBV4-1; d_call: -; j_call: TRBJ1-1; clone_size: few; cdr3_aa: CASSQESNRDTEAFF; cdr3_nt: TGCGCCAGCAGCCAAGAATCCAACAGGGACACTGAAGCTTTCTTT
v_call: TRBV7-2; d_call: TRBD2; j_call: TRBJ2-2; clone_size: -; cdr3_aa: CASSVGGGFGELFF; cdr3_nt: TGTGCCAGCAGCGTAGGCGGGGGGTTCGGGGAGCTGTTTTTT
v_call: TRBV20-1; d_call: -; j_call: TRBJ1-1; clone_size: many; cdr3_aa: CSARDLWGRETEAFF; cdr3_nt: TGCAGTGCTAGAGATTTGTGGGGGAGGGAAACTGAAGCTTTCTTT
v_call: TRBV6-2/TRBV6-3; d_call: TRBD1; j_call: TRBJ2-2; clone_size: -; cdr3_aa: CASSYSTTGVDTGELCF; cdr3_nt: TGTGCCAGCAGTTACTCGACTACAGGGGTGGACACCGGGGAGCTGTGTTTT
v_call: TRBV7-9; d_call: -; j_call: TRBJ2-7; clone_size: many; cdr3_aa: CASSFPMAGREQYF; cdr3_nt: TGTGCCAGCAGCTTCCCCATGGCAGGGCGCGAGCAGTACTTC
v_call: TRBV30; d_call: TRBD1; j_call: TRBJ2-2; clone_size: -; cdr3_aa: CACPTGGRELFF; cdr3_nt: TGTGCCTGCCCGACAGGGGGCAGGGAGCTGTTTTTT
v_call: TRBV19; d_call: TRBD1; j_call: TRBJ1-1; clone_size: many; cdr3_aa: CASSTPRTGMNTEAFF; cdr3_nt: TGTGCCAGTAGTACCCCGAGGACAGGTATGAACACTGAAGCTTTCTTT
v_call: TRBV19; d_call: -; j_call: TRBJ2-7; clone_size: many; cdr3_aa: CASSMVVSYEQYF; cdr3_nt: TGTGCCAGTAGTATGGTAGTTTCCTACGAGCAGTACTTC
v_call: TRBV7-8; d_call: TRBD1; j_call: TRBJ2-5; clone_size: many; cdr3_aa: CASSLGMKGQGVGETQYF; cdr3_nt: TGTGCCAGCAGCTTAGGGATGAAGGGACAGGGGGTAGGAGAGACCCAGTACTTC
v_call: TRBV11-2; d_call: -; j_call: TRBJ1-1; clone_size: many; cdr3_aa: CASSFVLLGAFF; cdr3_nt: TGTGCCAGCAGCTTCGTCCTTCTCGGGGCTTTCTTT
v_call: TRBV28; d_call: TRBD1; j_call: TRBJ2-7; clone_size: many; cdr3_aa: CASSWPQGASSYEQYF; cdr3_nt: TGTGCCAGCAGTTGGCCTCAGGGGGCCAGCTCCTACGAGCAGTACTTC
v_call: TRBV6-1; d_call: TRBD1; j_call: TRBJ1-2; clone_size: -; cdr3_aa: CASTRTQGQGGGYTF; cdr3_nt: TGTGCCAGCACCCGAACCCAGGGACAGGGAGGAGGCTACACCTTC
v_call: TRBV7-9; d_call: -; j_call: TRBJ1-1; clone_size: many; cdr3_aa: CASSLGVGQLTEAFF; cdr3_nt: TGTGCCAGCAGCTTAGGGGTTGGGCAACTAACTGAAGCTTTCTTT
v_call: TRBV7-2; d_call: -; j_call: TRBJ2-7; clone_size: few; cdr3_aa: CASSLSPGRDTYEQYF; cdr3_nt: TGTGCCAGCAGCCTAAGTCCTGGGCGGGACACCTACGAGCAGTACTTC
v_call: TRBV6-1; d_call: -; j_call: TRBJ2-6; clone_size: many; cdr3_aa: CATSQGSGANVLTF; cdr3_nt: TGTGCCACTTCACAGGGCTCTGGGGCCAACGTCCTGACTTTC
v_call: TRBV11-2; d_call: -; j_call: TRBJ2-5; clone_size: many; cdr3_aa: CASSLGAGGQETQYF; cdr3_nt: TGTGCCAGCAGCTTAGGCGCCGGTGGTCAAGAGACCCAGTACTTC